This TCR beta chain was recorded in a study of blood T cell repertoires in COVID-19. V was clipped by 3 bases and J by 1 base, with 6 bases between them. The CDR3 sequence is 13 residues long. TCRdb keeps only in-frame clones here, not all; method: immunoSEQ multiplex PCR. The sample shows 50,000 to 70,000 clones, around 79% of them seen only once. V is TRBV12-3 or TRBV12-4 and J is TRBJ1-1; no reliable D call. Sequences were obtained from peripheral blood. The receptor was isolated from a man between 60 and 70 years old with acute or convalescent COVID-19. The CDR3 DNA reads TGTGCCAGCAGTTTGGGCCAGAACACTGAAGCTTTCTTT. It encodes CASSLGQNTEAFF.